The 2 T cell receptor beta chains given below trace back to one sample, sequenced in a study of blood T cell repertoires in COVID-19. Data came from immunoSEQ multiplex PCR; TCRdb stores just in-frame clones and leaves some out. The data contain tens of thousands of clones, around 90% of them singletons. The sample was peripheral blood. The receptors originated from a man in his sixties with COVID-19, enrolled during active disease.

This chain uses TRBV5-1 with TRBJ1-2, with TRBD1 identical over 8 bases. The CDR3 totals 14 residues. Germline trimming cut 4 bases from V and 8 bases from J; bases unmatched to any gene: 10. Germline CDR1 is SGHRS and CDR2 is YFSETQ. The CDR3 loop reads CASSLTGEVGGYTF. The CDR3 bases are TGCGCCAGCAGCCTGACAGGGGAAGTCGGGGGCTACACCTTC. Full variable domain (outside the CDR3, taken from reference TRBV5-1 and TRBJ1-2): KAGVTQTPRYLIKTRGQQVTLSCSPISGHRSVSWYQQTPGQGLQFLFEYFSETQRNKGNFPGRFSGRQFSNSRSEMNVSTLELGDSALYLCASSLTGEVGGYTFGSGTRLTVV.

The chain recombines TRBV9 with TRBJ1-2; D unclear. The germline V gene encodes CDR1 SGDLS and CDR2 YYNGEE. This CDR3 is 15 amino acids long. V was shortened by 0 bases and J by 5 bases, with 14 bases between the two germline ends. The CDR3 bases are TGTGCCAGCAGCGTAGGGGCAGGTGTCTCTTATGGCTACACCTTC. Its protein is CASSVGAGVSYGYTF.